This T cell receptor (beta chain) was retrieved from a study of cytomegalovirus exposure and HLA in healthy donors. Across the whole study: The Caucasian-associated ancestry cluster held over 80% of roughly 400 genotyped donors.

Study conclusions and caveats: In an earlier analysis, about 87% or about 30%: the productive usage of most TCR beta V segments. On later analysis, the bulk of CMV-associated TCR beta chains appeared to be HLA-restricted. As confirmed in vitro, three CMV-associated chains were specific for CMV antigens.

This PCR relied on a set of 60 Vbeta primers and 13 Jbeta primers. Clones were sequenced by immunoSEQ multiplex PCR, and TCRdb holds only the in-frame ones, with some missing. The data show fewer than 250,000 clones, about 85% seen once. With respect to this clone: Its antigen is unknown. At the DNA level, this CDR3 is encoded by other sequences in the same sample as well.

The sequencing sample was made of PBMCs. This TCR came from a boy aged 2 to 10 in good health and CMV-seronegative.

The CDR3, as DNA: TGTGCCAGCAGCTTAAGACAAAGTGTTTCGGGAGCCTCCTACGAGCAGTACTTC. As protein: CASSLRQSVSGASYEQYF. The chain has TRBV7-6 and TRBJ2-7, with TRBD2 as a possible D gene (6 bases). The CDR3 extends over 18 amino acids. Looked up from germline, CDR1 is SGHVS and CDR2 is FNYEAQ. Trimming took off 2 bases at V and 0 bases at J, with 20 bases between the two ends.